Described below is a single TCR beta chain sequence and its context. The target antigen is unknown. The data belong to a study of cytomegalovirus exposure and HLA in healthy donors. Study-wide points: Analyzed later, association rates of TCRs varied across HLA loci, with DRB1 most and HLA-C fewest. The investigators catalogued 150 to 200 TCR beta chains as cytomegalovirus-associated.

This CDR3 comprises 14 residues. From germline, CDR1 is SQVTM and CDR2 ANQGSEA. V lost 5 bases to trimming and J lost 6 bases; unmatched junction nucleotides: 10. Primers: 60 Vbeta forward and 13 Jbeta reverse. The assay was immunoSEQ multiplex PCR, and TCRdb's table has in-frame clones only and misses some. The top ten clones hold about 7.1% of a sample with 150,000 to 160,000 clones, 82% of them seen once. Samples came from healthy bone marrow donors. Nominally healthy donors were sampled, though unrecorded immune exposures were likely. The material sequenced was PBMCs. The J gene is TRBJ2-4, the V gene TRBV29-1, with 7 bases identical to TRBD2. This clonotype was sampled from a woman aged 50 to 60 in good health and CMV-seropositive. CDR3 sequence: CSVPSGISRNIQYF. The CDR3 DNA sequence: TGCAGCGTTCCGAGCGGGATCTCCAGAAACATTCAGTACTTC.